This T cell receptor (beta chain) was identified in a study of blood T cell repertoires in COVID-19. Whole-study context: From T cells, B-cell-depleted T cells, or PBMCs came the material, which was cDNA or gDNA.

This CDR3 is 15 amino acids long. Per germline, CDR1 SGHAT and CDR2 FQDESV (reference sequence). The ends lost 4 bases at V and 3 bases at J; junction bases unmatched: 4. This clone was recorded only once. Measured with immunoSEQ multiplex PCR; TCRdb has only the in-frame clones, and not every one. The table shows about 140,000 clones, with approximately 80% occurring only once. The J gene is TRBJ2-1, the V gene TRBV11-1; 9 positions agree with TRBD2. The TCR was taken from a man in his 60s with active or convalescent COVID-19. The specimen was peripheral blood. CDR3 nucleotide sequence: TGTGCCAGCAGCTCAAATAGCGGGGGCTACAATGAGCAGTTCTTC. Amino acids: CASSSNSGGYNEQFF.